The 26 T cell receptor beta chains in this list originate from one sample, sequenced in a study of T cell repertoires in cytomegalovirus infection. MiXCR was run by TCRdb on the reads, yielding one entry per CDR3 protein. The sample records 200,000 to 300,000 distinct CDR3 sequences, roughly an eighth being singletons. The sequencing input was PBMCs. Receptors originate from a human donor in good health (CMV status not recorded). Some clones in this sample may be carry-over from other donors' samples.

This clonotype was detected a few times. The rearrangement links TRBV19 to TRBJ2-3; TRBD2 aligns across 7 bases. V shed 0 bases and J 6 bases; nucleotides not matched to a gene: 15. CDR3 size: 18 residues. Germline V lookup: CDR1 LNHDA, CDR2 SQIVND (reference sequence). In DNA, the CDR3 is TGTGCCAGTAGTATAGATCGGTCTAGCGGACCGCCTAAGGATACGCAGTATTTT. Translated: CASSIDRSSGPPKDTQYF.

J is TRBJ1-1 and V is TRBV6-4; weak D call: TRBD1 (6 bases). Germline loops: CDR1 MRHNA, CDR2 SNTAGT. V dropped 2 bases and J dropped 1 base, with 14 bases sitting between them. This CDR3 is built from 16 residues. CDR3 loop: CASSDKSRGGNTEAFF. As DNA, the CDR3 is TGTGCCAGCAGTGACAAATCCAGAGGGGGGAACACTGAAGCTTTCTTT.

Ten or more counts support this clonotype. The rearrangement joins TRBV7-2 to TRBJ2-3; 8 bases match TRBD2. V lost 11 bases and J lost 5; bases outside the gene matches: 15. Germline values: CDR1 SGHTA, CDR2 FQGNSA. The CDR3 is 15 amino acids. CDR3 in DNA: TGTGCCGGCTCCTTACGGGAGGGCCCCGTAGATACGCAGTATTTT. Its translation is CAGSLREGPVDTQYF.

This clonotype was seen a few times. The chain is built from TRBV7-9 and TRBJ1-1; D is undetermined. This CDR3 spans 15 amino acids. Trimming took off 3 bases at V and 3 bases at J, with 14 bases between the two ends. The germline CDR1 and CDR2 sequences are SEHNR and FQNEAQ (reference sequence). The CDR3 region is CASSFADSRDTEAFF. The CDR3 region has the DNA TGTGCCAGCAGCTTTGCAGATTCCCGCGACACTGAAGCTTTCTTT.

This clonotype was seen ten or more times. The V gene is TRBV18, the J gene TRBJ1-1, with D unclear. V was cut by 3 bases and J by 0 bases, with 5 bases left in between. This CDR3 spans 13 amino acids. Per germline, CDR1 KGHSH and CDR2 LQKENI. CDR3 sequence reads: CASSPSMNTEAFF. CDR3 nucleotide sequence: TGTGCCAGCTCACCCTCCATGAACACTGAAGCTTTCTTT.

There are many counts of this clonotype. The chain carries TRBV29-1 and TRBJ1-2; D not resolved. V was clipped by 3 bases and J by 4 bases, with 9 bases between them. The CDR3 covers 12 residues. Germline V gene data show CDR1 as SQVTM and CDR2 as ANQGSEA. In DNA form, the CDR3 reads TGCAGCGTTGAGTTAGGCTCCTATGGCTACACCTTC. This sequence encodes CSVELGSYGYTF.

This clonotype was seen repeatedly, ten times or more. The chain couples TRBV28 to TRBJ1-2; 7 bases match TRBD1. Trimming removed 10 bases from V and 8 bases from J; junction bases left unmatched: 16. This CDR3 is built from 14 residues. Germline V CDR1 and CDR2: MDHEN, SYDVKM. CDR3 in DNA: TGTGCCACTGGAGGGAGGGGGCGGACGGAGGGCTACACCTTC. It is translated as CATGGRGRTEGYTF.

The rearrangement joins TRBV7-3 to TRBJ2-3; D is possibly TRBD1 (6 bases). Germline CDR1 reads SGHTA; CDR2 reads FQGTGA. Trimming pared 5 bases from V and 4 bases from J, leaving 10 bases between. The CDR3 loop spans 13 amino acids. CDR3 DNA: TGTGCCAGCAGCCAGGACAGTCCAGATACGCAGTATTTT. This gives the protein CASSQDSPDTQYF.

This clonotype was picked up many times. This chain links TRBV5-6 with TRBJ2-2; D gene uncertain. V was clipped by 2 bases and J by 0 bases, with 5 bases between them. CDR3 length: 14 residues. Germline CDR1 SGHDT, CDR2 YYEEEE. The CDR3 loop reads CASSLVANTGELFF. CDR3 sequence (DNA): TGTGCCAGCAGCTTAGTGGCGAACACCGGGGAGCTGTTTTTT.

V usage is TRBV20-1 and J usage is TRBJ2-4; D is unclear. The CDR3 totals 14 residues. The germline V gene encodes CDR1 DFQATT and CDR2 SNEGSKA (reference sequence). The V gene lost 4 bases and the J gene lost 4 bases, with 14 bases spanning the gap. CDR3 DNA: TGCAGTGCTAAAATCCCATCCACGAAAAACATTCAGTACTTC. Its translation is CSAKIPSTKNIQYF.

Ten or more counts support this clonotype. The chain has TRBV6-2 or TRBV6-3 and TRBJ1-1, with D unclear. Germline CDR1 is MNHEY and CDR2 is SVGEGT. The CDR3 consists of 15 residues. The V and J ends lost 4 bases and 5 bases respectively, with 17 bases between them. Written as DNA, the CDR3 is TGTGCCAGCAGTTTAGATTCCGGCGCGGGGACTGAAGCTTTCTTT. It is translated as CASSLDSGAGTEAFF.

The chain uses TRBV28 and TRBJ2-7, with 7 bases identical to TRBD2. V lost 3 bases and J lost 2; bases outside the gene matches: 4. From germline, CDR1 is MDHEN and CDR2 SYDVKM. This CDR3 is 14 amino acids long. CDR3 in amino acids: CASSFEGGPYEQYF. The CDR3 nucleotides read TGTGCCAGCAGTTTTGAGGGAGGGCCCTACGAGCAGTACTTC.

The J gene is TRBJ2-4, the V gene TRBV20-1; D not certain. The germline gives CDR1 DFQATT, CDR2 SNEGSKA (reference sequence). The CDR3 runs 14 residues. Trimming took 3 bases from V and 2 from J, leaving 11 bases between them. The CDR3: CSASEWSTKNIQYF. CDR3 DNA sequence: TGCAGTGCTAGCGAATGGAGTACCAAAAACATTCAGTACTTC.

This clonotype was observed many times. V gene TRBV19 combines with J gene TRBJ1-2; D gene uncertain. The V gene lost 5 bases and the J gene lost 6 bases, with 13 bases spanning the gap. Germline V gene sequence: CDR1 LNHDA, CDR2 SQIVND (reference sequence). CDR3 length equals 13 residues. The CDR3 reads CASSRFGGNGYTF. CDR3 in DNA: TGTGCCAGTAGTCGGTTTGGCGGGAATGGCTACACCTTC.

This clonotype was counted many times. The chain recombines TRBV7-2 with TRBJ2-7; 7 nucleotides line up with TRBD2. This CDR3 contains 15 residues. Germline loops: CDR1 SGHTA, CDR2 FQGNSA. V was clipped by 4 bases and J by 7 bases; unmatched bases: 13. CDR3 region: CASSSTTGLGWEQYF. In nucleotides, the CDR3 is TGTGCCAGCAGCTCCACTACAGGACTAGGGTGGGAGCAGTACTTC.

This chain joins TRBV28 and TRBJ2-7, with D possibly matching TRBD2 (5 bases). The CDR3 totals 14 residues. Trimming shortened V by 7 bases and J by 0 bases, and 13 bases separated the two germline ends. Germline V gives CDR1 MDHEN, CDR2 SYDVKM. CDR3 sequence reads: CASKREGGSYEQYF. CDR3 DNA: TGTGCCAGCAAACGCGAGGGCGGCTCCTACGAGCAGTACTTC.

V usage is TRBV5-1 and J usage is TRBJ2-7, with D possibly matching TRBD1 (6 bases). Germline V gene sequence: CDR1 SGHRS, CDR2 YFSETQ. V was pared by 0 bases and J by 6 bases, with 19 bases between. The CDR3 covers 16 residues. The DNA of the CDR3 is TGCGCCAGCAGCTTGGACAGGGTCGTAGGTTATGGCGAGCAGTACTTC. It specifies CASSLDRVVGYGEQYF. Using reference TRBV5-1 and TRBJ2-7 for the parts outside the CDR3, the full variable domain is KAGVTQTPRYLIKTRGQQVTLSCSPISGHRSVSWYQQTPGQGLQFLFEYFSETQRNKGNFPGRFSGRQFSNSRSEMNVSTLELGDSALYLCASSLDRVVGYGEQYFGPGTRLTVT.

In this sample, this clonotype turned up a few times. The chain uses TRBV2 and TRBJ2-3; D is perhaps TRBD2 (6 bases). Trimming stripped 6 bases from V and 1 base from J, with 14 bases between. The CDR3 is made up of 15 amino acids. CDR1 is SNHLY, CDR2 FYNNEI, per germline. CDR3 protein: CASSRTTPGTDTQYF. The DNA for the CDR3 is TGTGCCAGCAGCCGGACTACCCCTGGCACAGATACGCAGTATTTT. Drawing the rest from reference TRBV2 and TRBJ2-3, the complete variable domain is EPEVTQTPSHQVTQMGQEVILRCVPISNHLYFYWYRQILGQKVEFLVSFYNNEISEKSEIFDDQFSVERPDGSNFTLKIRSTKLEDSAMYFCASSRTTPGTDTQYFGPGTRLTVL.

Concerning this clonotype itself: A much larger clonotype is one base distant, so this may be a read error. This CDR3 is missing its conserved last phenylalanine or tryptophan, likely due to a read error. This chain links TRBV7-3 with TRBJ2-7; 8 positions agree with TRBD2. This CDR3 has 14 amino acids. Per germline, CDR1 SGHTA and CDR2 FQGTGA. Trimming removed 2 bases from V and 6 bases from J; junction bases left unmatched: 6. The CDR3 region is CASSLGTSLSEQYS. The CDR3 DNA reads TGTGCCAGCAGCTTAGGGACTAGTCTCTCCGAGCAGTACTCC.

This clonotype was counted many times. The chain couples TRBV28 to TRBJ2-7, with 8 nucleotides matching TRBD2. Germline CDR1 MDHEN, CDR2 SYDVKM. Germline trimming cut 7 bases from V and 2 bases from J; bases unmatched to any gene: 7. The CDR3 runs to 14 residues. Written as DNA, the CDR3 is TGTGCCAGCACCGTTAGCGGGATGCCCTACGAGCAGTACTTC. This translates into CASTVSGMPYEQYF.

This clonotype was observed at least ten times. This chain joins TRBV7-2 and TRBJ1-2, with 9 bases matching TRBD1. Germline lookup yields CDR1 SGHTA and CDR2 FQGNSA. With V trimmed by 3 bases and J by 2 bases, 4 bases remained unmatched. CDR3 size: 15 residues. CDR3 in DNA: TGTGCCAGCAGCTTGCCGACAGGGGGGAACTATGGCTACACCTTC. Protein: CASSLPTGGNYGYTF.

The chain carries TRBV14 and TRBJ2-3; 13 nucleotides match TRBD2. The germline gives CDR1 SGHDN, CDR2 FVKESK. V trimming: 3 bases; J trimming: 6 bases; junction bases outside the gene matches: 0. The length of the CDR3 is 14 residues. Written as DNA, the CDR3 is TGTGCCAGCAGCCAGACTAGCGGGAGGGATACGCAGTATTTT. This gives the protein CASSQTSGRDTQYF. The whole variable domain, filled in from reference TRBV14 and TRBJ2-3, reads EAGVTQFPSHSVIEKGQTVTLRCDPISGHDNLYWYRRVMGKEIKFLLHFVKESKQDESGMPNNRFLAERTGGTYSTLKVQPAELEDSGVYFCASSQTSGRDTQYFGPGTRLTVL.

This clonotype was recorded many times. The rearrangement links TRBV6-6 to TRBJ1-1; tentative D call: TRBD1 (5 bases). Per germline, CDR1 MNHNY and CDR2 SVGAGI (reference sequence). The CDR3 length is 15 residues. Trimming shortened V by 0 bases and J by 5 bases, and 13 bases separated the two germline ends. CDR3 sequence: CASSYSAGRKTEAFF. As DNA, the CDR3 is TGTGCCAGCAGTTACTCGGCAGGGCGGAAAACTGAAGCTTTCTTT.

This chain uses TRBV20-1 with TRBJ1-2, with D perhaps matching TRBD1 (5 bases). There are 12 residues in the CDR3. Germline values: CDR1 DFQATT, CDR2 SNEGSKA (reference sequence). The CDR3 here is CILQGRAHGYTF. Here the CDR3 DNA reads TGCATCCTGCAGGGCAGGGCCCATGGCTACACCTTC.

This clonotype was detected many times. The chain couples TRBV19 to TRBJ2-3; TRBD2 aligns across 10 bases. In germline, CDR1 is LNHDA, CDR2 SQIVND (reference sequence). The CDR3 is 15 amino acids. Trimming cost V 3 bases and J 3 bases; bases outside gene matches: 3. CDR3 region: CASSIGLAVTDTQYF. In DNA, the CDR3 is TGTGCCAGTAGTATCGGACTAGCGGTAACAGATACGCAGTATTTT.

This clonotype was detected many times. The V call is TRBV7-2, the J call TRBJ1-4, with a tentative D call TRBD1 (5 bases). This CDR3 region has 15 residues. Germline values: CDR1 SGHTA, CDR2 FQGNSA. V was cut by 5 bases and J by 2 bases, with 12 bases left in between. In DNA, the CDR3 is TGTGCCAGCAGCGGGGGGAAAACGACTAATGAAAAACTGTTTTTT. Its translation: CASSGGKTTNEKLFF.